The 27 T cell receptor beta chains presented below share a single source sample, sequenced in a study of T cells in Graves' hyperthyroidism and ophthalmopathy. It was RNA transcripts that yielded the amplified TCR beta CDR3 regions. HTBI primers were employed in a first-round RT-PCR of the TCR CDR3. In TCRdb, the multiplex PCR reads were re-called with MiXCR into one record per CDR3 protein. Of 700,000 or so distinct CDR3 sequences listed, 16% are singletons. Sequenced input: blood. The source is a young man with Graves' hyperthyroidism.

This clonotype was seen ten or more times. The chain employs TRBV18 and TRBJ1-5; 7 bases agree with TRBD1. The CDR3 sequence is 14 residues long. V lost 4 bases and J lost 6; bases outside the gene matches: 6. Germline CDR1 is KGHSH and CDR2 is LQKENI. The DNA for the CDR3 is TGTGCCAGCTCACTCACAGGGGCAGGTCAGCCCCAGCATTTT. Translation gives CASSLTGAGQPQHF.

This clonotype was found many times. The CDR3, as DNA: TGTGCCGGACGGGACACCGGGGAGCTGTTTTTT. Translation gives CAGRDTGELFF. The rearrangement uses TRBV2 and TRBJ2-2; D gene ambiguous. The length of the CDR3 is 11 residues. V was shortened by 11 bases and J by 3 bases, with 7 bases between the two germline ends. Germline values: CDR1 SNHLY, CDR2 FYNNEI.

This clonotype has more than one count but fewer than ten. This chain connects TRBV4-3 to TRBJ2-3, with D hard to call. Germline V gene sequence: CDR1 LGHNA, CDR2 YSLEER. This CDR3 comprises 14 residues. The V gene lost 0 bases and the J gene lost 5 bases, with 9 bases spanning the gap. CDR3: CASSQDGRRDTQYF. Written as DNA, the CDR3 is TGCGCCAGCAGCCAAGATGGTAGGAGAGATACGCAGTATTTT.

This clonotype was counted ten times or more. The chain is built from TRBV6-1 and TRBJ1-1, with D uncertain. CDR1 MNHNS and CDR2 SASEGT come from the germline V gene. The CDR3 has 15 amino acids. Trimming pared 5 bases from V and 3 bases from J, leaving 16 bases between. CDR3 nucleotide sequence: TGTGCCAGCAGTCAGAGACCGGGATGGGACACTGAAGCTTTCTTT. As protein: CASSQRPGWDTEAFF.

This clonotype was seen a few times. The chain is built from TRBV20-1 and TRBJ1-5, with D maybe TRBD1 (5 bases). The V end lost 5 bases, the J end lost 0 bases, and 17 bases lay between the germline ends. Germline-derived CDR1 and CDR2 are DFQATT and SNEGSKA (reference sequence). The CDR3 runs 16 residues. CDR3 nucleotides: TGCAGTGCTTCGGGGGTGGCGGGATTTAGCAATCAGCCCCAGCATTTT. It codes for CSASGVAGFSNQPQHF.

A single count supports this clonotype. A read error is possible here, since a much larger clone lies one base away. The chain uses TRBV18 and TRBJ1-6, with 11 bases aligning to TRBD1. J was trimmed by 11 bases and V by 4 bases; bases with no gene match: 10. The V gene's germline CDR1 is KGHSH and CDR2 LQKENI. The CDR3 is made up of 16 amino acids. CDR3 DNA sequence: TGTGCCAGCTCACAAACCGGGACAGGGGGAGATCCACCCCTCCACTTT. Its protein is CASSQTGTGGDPPLHF.

The table lists this clonotype with a few counts. The chain couples TRBV28 to TRBJ1-5; 11 bases align to TRBD1. The CDR3 length is 17 residues. V shed 3 bases, J shed 6 bases, and the junction held 10 bases outside the gene matches. Germline CDR1 MDHEN, CDR2 SYDVKM. This CDR3 reads CASSFRLGTGGRQPQHF. CDR3 nucleotide sequence: TGTGCCAGCAGTTTCCGGCTCGGGACAGGGGGTCGTCAGCCCCAGCATTTT. The full variable domain, in which reference TRBV28 and TRBJ1-5 provide the parts outside the CDR3, is DVKVTQSSRYLVKRTGEKVFLECVQDMDHENMFWYRQDPGLGLRLIYFSYDVKMKEKGDIPEGYSVSREKKERFSLILESASTNQTSMYLCASSFRLGTGGRQPQHFGDGTRLSIL.

The rearrangement uses TRBV19 and TRBJ2-3; perhaps TRBD1 as D (6 bases). Between the trimmed V and J ends, which lost 8 bases and 0 bases, there was a span of 18 bases. CDR3 length equals 16 residues. Germline values: CDR1 LNHDA, CDR2 SQIVND (reference sequence). The CDR3 here is CASATRGPPSTDTQYF. CDR3 bases: TGTGCCAGTGCCACCAGGGGCCCCCCTAGCACAGATACGCAGTATTTT.

There are a few counts of this clonotype. The chain carries TRBV6-1 and TRBJ1-5; D not certain. CDR1 and CDR2 from the germline V gene are MNHNS and SASEGT. The CDR3 length is 13 residues. V lost 6 bases and J 4 bases, leaving 10 bases between the germline ends. CDR3 sequence: CASRDWGNQPQHF. The CDR3 bases are TGTGCCAGCAGAGACTGGGGTAATCAGCCCCAGCATTTT.

The chain links TRBV12-3 or TRBV12-4 to TRBJ2-1; D may be TRBD2 (6 bases). V dropped 3 bases and J dropped 2 bases, with 14 bases sitting between them. The CDR3 contains 16 residues. The CDR3 DNA follows: TGTGCCAGCAGTTTTTGGGGCGGGATGGCCTACAATGAGCAGTTCTTC. Translated, it gives CASSFWGGMAYNEQFF.

This clonotype has at least ten counts. The chain carries TRBV2 and TRBJ2-2, with 7 bases matching TRBD1. Germline CDR1 reads SNHLY; CDR2 reads FYNNEI. The CDR3 is made up of 15 amino acids. V was clipped by 8 bases and J by 3 bases; unmatched bases: 9. As DNA, the CDR3 is TGTGCCAGCCGAAGGGACAGTCGGGACACCGGGGAGCTGTTTTTT. This translates into CASRRDSRDTGELFF.

This chain uses TRBV5-1 with TRBJ2-1; perhaps D is TRBD1 or TRBD2 (5 bases each). The DNA end is a closer match to TRBJ2-7, so the J assignment may be wrong. CDR3 size: 15 residues. The germline CDR1 and CDR2 sequences are SGHRS and YFSETQ. The CDR3 DNA reads as TGCGCCAGCAGCTCGGGACGGCGCTCCTACAATGAGCAGTACTTC. Translated, it gives CASSSGRRSYNEQYF.

This clonotype has at least ten counts. This chain uses TRBV6-1 with TRBJ2-1, with 11 bases identical to TRBD1. Germline CDR1 and CDR2: MNHNS and SASEGT. The CDR3 is 13 residues long. The ends lost 8 bases at V and 6 bases at J; junction bases unmatched: 3. The CDR3 is CASRDRGINEQFF. Here the CDR3 DNA reads TGTGCCAGCCGGGACAGGGGGATCAATGAGCAGTTCTTC.

Many counts were recorded for this clonotype. The rearrangement uses TRBV12-3 or TRBV12-4 and TRBJ2-1; D gene unclear. There are 12 residues in the CDR3. Deletions cut 2 bases from V and 8 bases from J, with 7 bases between. The CDR3 here is CASSLRLDEQFF. DNA for the CDR3: TGTGCCAGCAGTTTAAGACTGGATGAGCAGTTCTTC.

This clonotype appeared a few times. J is TRBJ2-7 and V is TRBV4-1; TRBD2 agrees at 13 bases. This CDR3 has 20 amino acids. Germline assignment: CDR1 MGHRA and CDR2 YSYEKL. J gave up 1 base and V 0 bases, and 12 bases lay outside the gene matches. The CDR3: CASSQDVRTSGRGGSYEQYF. The CDR3 DNA reads TGCGCCAGCAGCCAAGACGTGCGGACTAGCGGGAGAGGCGGGTCCTACGAGCAGTACTTC.

Turning to this clonotype: Since a much larger clone is just one base distant, this may be a read error. V and J are TRBV28 and TRBJ2-2; D not resolved. The CDR3 is 15 amino acids. CDR1 is MDHEN and CDR2 is SYDVKM in the germline V gene. DNA for the CDR3: TGTGTCAGCAGTTTTCTCCGCGGCGATACCGGGGAGCTGTTTTTT. Protein: CVSSFLRGDTGELFF.

In its sample, this clonotype was seen many times. J is TRBJ1-1 and V is TRBV12-3 or TRBV12-4, with D tentatively TRBD1 (5 bases). There are 14 residues in the CDR3. V lost 7 bases and J lost 4, with 16 bases in between. CDR3 region: CASIRGLKGTEAFF. The CDR3 nucleotides read TGTGCCAGCATTCGGGGCCTTAAGGGCACTGAAGCTTTCTTT.

This chain joins TRBV28 and TRBJ1-6, with a tentative D call TRBD1 (6 bases). The V gene lost 8 bases and the J gene lost 5 bases, with 13 bases spanning the gap. Germline V lookup: CDR1 MDHEN, CDR2 SYDVKM. This CDR3 is built from 14 residues. CDR3 sequence: CASRGQMNNSPLHF. The CDR3 DNA is TGTGCCAGCCGTGGACAGATGAATAATTCACCCCTCCACTTT.

This clonotype appeared many times. This sequence joins TRBV3-1 and TRBJ2-1; D is ambiguous. The CDR3 runs to 12 residues. Germline V gene lookup returns CDR1 LGHDT and CDR2 YNNKEL (reference sequence). Trimming shortened V by 1 base and J by 9 bases, and 7 bases separated the two germline ends. For the CDR3, the DNA is TGTGCCAGCAGCCAAGGGAACCGTGAGCAGTTCTTC. Encoded protein: CASSQGNREQFF.

This clonotype came up many times. This chain joins TRBV28 and TRBJ2-2; 7 nucleotides match TRBD2. The CDR3 runs to 14 residues. With V trimmed by 8 bases and J by 2 bases, 5 bases remained unmatched. Germline CDR1 and CDR2: MDHEN and SYDVKM. CDR3 loop: CASGASGNTGELFF. The CDR3 nucleotides read TGTGCCAGCGGGGCTAGCGGCAACACCGGGGAGCTGTTTTTT.

There are many counts of this clonotype. The genes are TRBV6-1 and TRBJ1-1, with a weak D call TRBD1 (6 bases). V was shortened by 8 bases and J by 3 bases, with 19 bases between the two germline ends. This CDR3 is built from 15 residues. In germline, CDR1 is MNHNS, CDR2 SASEGT. The CDR3 DNA follows: TGTGCCAGCCTTATTAAACAGGGCATCGACACTGAAGCTTTCTTT. It is translated as CASLIKQGIDTEAFF.

This sequence joins TRBV6-5 and TRBJ2-5; 10 bases agree with TRBD1. Unmatched junction bases numbered 8, after V lost 0 bases and J lost 1 base. Looked up from germline, CDR1 is MNHEY and CDR2 is SVGAGI. The CDR3 consists of 18 residues. CDR3 protein: CASSYSMRTGGGQETQYF. The CDR3 region has the DNA TGTGCCAGCAGTTACTCGATGCGGACAGGGGGTGGCCAAGAGACCCAGTACTTC.

CDR3 in amino acids: CARTRLYGRNNEQFF. In DNA form, the CDR3 reads TGTGCCCGGACCCGTCTTTACGGGAGGAACAATGAGCAGTTCTTC. This chain connects TRBV30 to TRBJ2-1; 7 nucleotides match TRBD2. Germline assignment: CDR1 GTSNPN and CDR2 SVGIG (reference sequence). The CDR3 spans 15 residues. The junction had 15 bases not matched to a gene; V was cut back by 8 bases and J by 5 bases. Together with reference TRBV30 and TRBJ2-1, the CDR3 gives the full variable domain: SQTIHQWPATLVQPVGSPLSLECTVEGTSNPNLYWYRQAAGRGLQLLFYSVGIGQISSEVPQNLSASRPQDRQFILSSKKLLLSDSGFYLCARTRLYGRNNEQFFGPGTRLTVL.

The table lists this clonotype with many counts. V and J are TRBV20-1 and TRBJ1-1; weak D call: TRBD1 (5 bases). V lost 5 bases to trimming and J lost 0 bases, with 7 bases between them. Looked up from germline, CDR1 is DFQATT and CDR2 is SNEGSKA (reference sequence). This CDR3 comprises 12 residues. CDR3 coding DNA: TGCAGTGCTTCGGACATGAACACTGAAGCTTTCTTT. As protein: CSASDMNTEAFF.

This clonotype showed up many times. The chain uses TRBV6-1 and TRBJ2-7, with a possible D match to TRBD1 (6 bases). The CDR3 has 17 amino acids. Trimming shortened V by 1 base and J by 2 bases, and 18 bases separated the two germline ends. CDR1 and CDR2 (germline): MNHNS, SASEGT. The CDR3 protein is CASSEVFRRQGTYEQYF. The CDR3 DNA reads TGTGCCAGCAGTGAAGTTTTCCGGCGCCAGGGGACCTACGAGCAGTACTTC.

This clonotype was observed a few times. This sequence joins TRBV7-2 and TRBJ2-1; D is unclear. CDR1 and CDR2 from the germline V gene are SGHTA and FQGNSA. The V gene lost 5 bases and the J gene lost 2 bases, with 10 bases spanning the gap. CDR3 size: 14 residues. Here the CDR3 DNA reads TGTGCCAGCAGCCCGCGTCCGGCCTACAATGAGCAGTTCTTC. Translating gives CASSPRPAYNEQFF.

The chain couples TRBV28 to TRBJ2-1, with a tentative D call TRBD1 (5 bases). Germline assignment: CDR1 MDHEN and CDR2 SYDVKM. Trimming stripped 6 bases from V and 10 bases from J, with 13 bases between. This CDR3 region has 12 residues. The CDR3 DNA sequence: TGTGCCAGCAGAAAAGGACATAGCGAGCAGTTCTTC. Protein sequence: CASRKGHSEQFF.